This is a list of T cell receptor beta chains from one sample in a study of shared clonotypes between healthy human individuals. The protocol was immunoSEQ multiplex PCR, while the TCRdb copy is restricted to in-frame clones and leaves out a portion. The top ten clones hold around 0.21% of a sample with fewer than 850,000 clones, about 97% of them seen once. Sequenced input: naive CD8+ T cells sorted from blood. The receptors were gathered from a man in his thirties or forties in good health. The CDR3 runs from the conserved cysteine through the conserved F or W. Each record gives: J gene, D gene, clone size, V gene, CDR3 DNA, CDR3 protein. D genes are given only for firm matches. Clone size, where shown, is once, few, many, or a class for clones that have expanded.

TRBJ1-5 | . | . | TRBV28 | TGTGCCAGCAGTCTATCGACTAGGCAGCCCCAGCATTTT | CASSLSTRQPQHF
TRBJ2-1 | . | . | TRBV9 | TGTGCCAGCAGCGTAGACACAGGGTTTACCTACAATGAGCAGTTCTTC | CASSVDTGFTYNEQFF
TRBJ2-5 | . | . | TRBV4-3 | TGCGCCAGCAGCCAGTGGAGGGGGCAAGAGACCCAGTACTTC | CASSQWRGQETQYF
TRBJ2-1 | . | . | TRBV19 | TGTGCCAGTAGTATAGTACCGGGTCTGAGCGGGTTCTTC | CASSIVPGLSGFF
TRBJ2-2 | TRBD1 | . | TRBV4-3 | TGCGCCAGCAGCCAGAACAGGGGGACCGGGGAGCTGTTTTTT | CASSQNRGTGELFF
TRBJ2-2 | . | . | TRBV27 | TGTGCCGCAGGGGCGAACACCGGGGAGCTGTTTTTT | CAAGANTGELFF
TRBJ2-7 | . | . | TRBV19 | TGTGCCAGTAGTATGTTCGGGGGGCTATCCTACGAGCAGTACTTC | CASSMFGGLSYEQYF
TRBJ2-3 | . | once | TRBV27 | TGTGCCAGCAGCCAGGGTCCAGATACGCAGTATTTT | CASSQGPDTQYF
TRBJ1-2 | TRBD1 | . | TRBV11-2 | TGTGCCAGCAGCGCCGGGACAGGGCTGATGGACTATGGCTACACCTTC | CASSAGTGLMDYGYTF
TRBJ2-7 | TRBD1 | . | TRBV27 | TGTGCCAGCAGTCTCGGACAGGGGGCTCCCTACGAGCAGTACTTC | CASSLGQGAPYEQYF
TRBJ1-4 | . | . | TRBV4-1 | TGCGCCAGCAGCCGTTCGACAGGTCTTAATGAAAAACTGTTTTTT | CASSRSTGLNEKLFF
TRBJ1-4 | . | . | TRBV5-8 | TGTGCCAGCAGCTTTCTCGCGACTACAACTAATGAAAAACTGTTTTTT | CASSFLATTTNEKLFF
TRBJ2-2 | TRBD2 | . | TRBV10-3 | TGTGCCACTTCGACTAGCGGGAGTAGCGGGGAGCTGTTTTTT | CATSTSGSSGELFF
TRBJ2-3 | . | . | TRBV2 | TGTGCCAGCAGTGAAAAGTGGACCACAGATACGCAGTATTTT | CASSEKWTTDTQYF
TRBJ2-3 | . | . | TRBV7-9 | TGTGCCAGCAGCTCATTCGTATATACGCAGTATTTT | CASSSFVYTQYF
TRBJ2-7 | . | . | TRBV7-6 | TGTGCCAGCAGCCAGATCCGGGAGTCGGGCCCCTACGAGCAGTACTTC | CASSQIRESGPYEQYF
TRBJ2-5 | . | once | TRBV2 | TGTGCCAGCTCTACGACGGGGCCGGAAGGGACCCAGTACTTC | CASSTTGPEGTQYF
TRBJ2-2 | . | once | TRBV15 | TGTGCCACCAGCAGAGATGAAGGGAGCAAGGACACCGGGGAGCTGTTTTTT | CATSRDEGSKDTGELFF
TRBJ2-3 | . | once | TRBV7-3 | TGTGCCAGCAGCTCCCTAGGAGCCGCAGATACGCAGTATTTT | CASSSLGAADTQYF
TRBJ2-5 | . | . | TRBV15 | TGTGCCACCAGCAGTCACTACCAAGAGACCCAGTACTTC | CATSSHYQETQYF
TRBJ1-4 | . | . | TRBV6-5 | TGTGCCAGCAGTCCCTGGACGACGGGTAATGAAAAACTGTTTTTT | CASSPWTTGNEKLFF
TRBJ2-7 | TRBD2 | . | TRBV10-1 | TGCGCCAGCAGTAAAGGACTAGCGGGAGGGCCCACGTACGAGCAGTACTTC | CASSKGLAGGPTYEQYF
TRBJ2-1 | . | . | TRBV27 | TGTGCCAGCAGTTTAATCGGGGCATACAATGAGCAGTTCTTC | CASSLIGAYNEQFF
TRBJ1-1 | . | . | TRBV6-5 | TGTGCCAGCAGCAACAACTTACAGGGTGACACTGAAGCTTTCTTT | CASSNNLQGDTEAFF
TRBJ1-2 | . | . | TRBV9 | TGTGCCAGCAGCCCCGTCCCGGGTAACTATGGCTACACCTTC | CASSPVPGNYGYTF
TRBJ2-7 | . | . | TRBV6-5 | TGTGCCAGCAGTTACGCAGGTGCCCCCTACGAGCAGTACTTC | CASSYAGAPYEQYF
TRBJ2-1 | . | . | TRBV20-1 | TGCAGTGCTAGAGACTACAATGAGCAGTTCTTC | CSARDYNEQFF
TRBJ1-4 | . | . | TRBV5-4 | TGTGCCAGCAGCTTGGGGACTGTCGGGGGAGGCGGTGAAAAACTGTTTTTT | CASSLGTVGGGGEKLFF
TRBJ1-1 | . | . | TRBV18 | TGTGCCAGCTCACCTGTGTGGGGCTTTCGGGATGCGGGAAAAGAAGCTTTCTTT | CASSPVWGFRDAGKEAFF
TRBJ2-7 | TRBD2 | . | TRBV4-1 | TGCGCCAGCAGCCAAGATAGCACTAGCGGTACCCACGAGCAGTACTTC | CASSQDSTSGTHEQYF
TRBJ2-2 | TRBD2 | . | TRBV10-1 | TGCGCCAGCAGAACCGGGACTAGCGGGAGACTGAACACCGGGGAGCTGTTTTTT | CASRTGTSGRLNTGELFF
TRBJ1-2 | . | once | TRBV10-3 | TGTGCCATCAGTGAGTCCTCGAGGGACTATGGCTACACCTTC | CAISESSRDYGYTF
TRBJ1-1 | . | . | TRBV9 | TGTGCCAGCAGCGTAGGCAGTCACACTGAAGCTTTCTTT | CASSVGSHTEAFF
TRBJ2-5 | TRBD1 | . | TRBV27 | TGTGCCAGCAGTTCCTTCCCGACAGGGTCCGAAGAGACCCAGTACTTC | CASSSFPTGSEETQYF
TRBJ2-7 | . | . | TRBV19 | TGTGCCAGTAAAGGAGCCTACGAGCAGTACTTC | CASKGAYEQYF
TRBJ2-7 | TRBD1 | once | TRBV5-6 | TGTGCCAGCAGCTTCGGGACAGGGTCGTACGAGCAGTACTTC | CASSFGTGSYEQYF
TRBJ1-2 | . | . | TRBV7-8 | TGTGCCAGCAGCCAAAACTCAGGGGAGGCTAACTATGGCTACACCTTC | CASSQNSGEANYGYTF
TRBJ2-3 | . | . | TRBV7-2 | TGTGCCAGCAGCTTTGGATGGGGACGTAGCACAGATACGCAGTATTTT | CASSFGWGRSTDTQYF
TRBJ2-1 | . | . | TRBV21-1 | TGTGCCAGCAGCAAAGCCCTGGGTGCCACACCCTTCCAGTTCTTC | CASSKALGATPFQFF
TRBJ1-2 | TRBD1 | . | TRBV7-2 | TGTGCCAGCAGCCCGACGGGACAGGAAAACTATGGCTACACCTTC | CASSPTGQENYGYTF
TRBJ2-1 | . | . | TRBV7-8 | TGTGCCAGCAGCTCTCGTGGCCCCTACAATGAGCAGTTCTTC | CASSSRGPYNEQFF
TRBJ2-5 | . | once | TRBV29-1 | TGCAGCGTTGAGGCCGAGGGAACCATCCAAGAGACCCAGTACTTC | CSVEAEGTIQETQYF
TRBJ2-1 | TRBD2 | . | TRBV7-6 | TGTGCCAGCAGCTTAGCGACTAGCGAATACAATGAGCAGTTCTTC | CASSLATSEYNEQFF
TRBJ2-3 | . | . | TRBV7-3 | TGTGCCAGCAGCCAAGGGGGTTCAGATACGCAGTATTTT | CASSQGGSDTQYF
TRBJ2-1 | . | . | TRBV9 | TGTGCCAGCAGCGTAGGGAGTATCAATGAGCAGTTCTTC | CASSVGSINEQFF
TRBJ2-6 | . | . | TRBV9 | TGTGCCAGCAGCCCCGGAGGGATCGGGGCCAACGTCCTGACTTTC | CASSPGGIGANVLTF
TRBJ2-1 | . | . | TRBV27 | TGTGCCAGCAGTTTATCGGGACGGAGCTCCTACAATGAGCAGTTCTTC | CASSLSGRSSYNEQFF
TRBJ1-4 | . | . | TRBV29-1 | TGCAGCGGGCAGGGGAGGTCTAATGAAAAACTGTTTTTT | CSGQGRSNEKLFF
TRBJ2-5 | . | . | TRBV9 | TGTGCCAGCAGCGAGGGCTCCCCCGGGGAGACCCAGTACTTC | CASSEGSPGETQYF
TRBJ2-7 | . | . | TRBV6-1 | TGTGCCAGCAGTGAAATGGCAGGCCCCTACGAGCAGTACTTC | CASSEMAGPYEQYF
TRBJ2-4 | TRBD1 | once | TRBV5-1 | TGCGCCAGCAGCCCCCGGACAGGGGAAGCCAAAAACATTCAGTACTTC | CASSPRTGEAKNIQYF
TRBJ2-7 | . | . | TRBV2 | TGTGCCAGCAGGGGTCGGGGGGCGATCGAGCAGTACTTC | CASRGRGAIEQYF
TRBJ2-7 | . | . | TRBV7-9 | TGTGCCAGCAGTCCAACAGTGGATTCTACGTACGAGCAGTACTTC | CASSPTVDSTYEQYF
TRBJ2-7 | . | . | TRBV29-1 | TGCAGCGTTGAAGAACTGGGGACGTACGAGCAGTACTTC | CSVEELGTYEQYF
TRBJ2-2 | TRBD1 | . | TRBV6-1 | TGTGCCAGCACGGACAGGGGAGCTACCGGGGAGCTGTTTTTT | CASTDRGATGELFF